Presented here are 27 T cell receptor beta chains from one specimen sequenced in a study of blood T cell repertoires in COVID-19. Sequencing used immunoSEQ multiplex PCR; TCRdb keeps in-frame clones, though not all of them. The repertoire holds about 83,000 clones, with roughly nine tenths as singletons. Sequencing was carried out using peripheral blood. The receptors derive from a woman aged 45-59 years with active or convalescent COVID-19.

The rearrangement joins TRBV7-2 to TRBJ1-2; tentatively, D is TRBD1 (6 bases). This CDR3 is 13 amino acids long. V lost 2 bases to trimming and J lost 8 bases, with 12 bases between them. CDR1 and CDR2 (germline): SGHTA, FQGNSA. The CDR3 region is CASSLMGARGYTF. CDR3 bases: TGTGCCAGCAGCTTAATGGGGGCGAGGGGCTACACCTTC.

This rearrangement joins TRBV15 to TRBJ2-5; 11 nucleotides align to TRBD2. The germline CDR1 and CDR2 sequences are LNHNV and YYDKDF (reference sequence). The CDR3 consists of 17 residues. V trimming: 2 bases; J trimming: 1 base; junction bases outside the gene matches: 6. CDR3 DNA: TGTGCCACCAGCAGATACGCTAGCGGGGGGTTCCAAGAGACCCAGTACTTC. Translated: CATSRYASGGFQETQYF.

The chain employs TRBV5-4 and TRBJ2-6; no clear D gene. The germline gives CDR1 SGHNT, CDR2 YYREEE (reference sequence). V shed 0 bases and J shed 0 bases, with 4 bases lying between them. This CDR3 has 15 residues. CDR3 loop: CASSLVHSGANVLTF. The CDR3 coding sequence is TGTGCCAGCAGCTTGGTCCACTCTGGGGCCAACGTCCTGACTTTC. Looking up the rest from reference TRBV5-4 and TRBJ2-6 gives the full variable domain: ETGVTQSPTHLIKTRGQQVTLRCSSQSGHNTVSWYQQALGQGPQFIFQYYREEENGRGNFPPRFSGLQFPNYSSELNVNALELDDSALYLCASSLVHSGANVLTFGAGSRLTVL.

V usage is TRBV21-1 and J usage is TRBJ2-7; the D segment call TRBD2 is taken from the table without a DNA check. TRBV21-1 is a listed pseudogene. The CDR3 is made up of 15 amino acids. The CDR3 bases are TGTGCCAGCATGGACCGAGGACTAGCGGTCTACGAGCAGTACTTC. It yields the protein CASMDRGLAVYEQYF.

This clone was recorded a few times. This CDR3 reads CASSYAQGGYTF. As DNA, the CDR3 is TGTGCCAGCAGTTACGCTCAGGGTGGCTACACCTTC. The J gene is TRBJ1-2, the V gene TRBV6-2 or TRBV6-3, with a tentative D call TRBD1 (5 bases). CDR3 length equals 12 residues. The V gene lost 2 bases and the J gene lost 7 bases, with 8 bases spanning the gap. Looked up from germline, CDR1 is MNHEY and CDR2 is SVGEGT.

This chain uses TRBV3-1 (or the pseudogene TRBV3-2) with TRBJ1-3; 7 bases align to TRBD1. There are 15 residues in the CDR3. The trim removed 6 bases at V and 2 bases at J, leaving 7 bases unmatched. Germline CDR1 LGHDT, CDR2 YNNKEL (reference sequence). This CDR3 is CASRSSRGAGNTIYF. The CDR3 region has the DNA TGTGCCAGCAGGTCCAGCAGGGGGGCTGGAAACACCATATATTTT.

The chain is built from TRBV13 and TRBJ2-5; TRBD2 agrees at 10 bases. This CDR3 spans 16 amino acids. Germline CDR1 reads PRHDT; CDR2 reads FYEKMQ (reference sequence). Trimming at V came to 1 base and at J to 6 bases, leaving 8 bases not matched to a gene. CDR3 residues: CASSLEAAGGPKTQYF. For the CDR3, the DNA is TGTGCCAGCAGCTTAGAGGCAGCGGGGGGGCCGAAGACCCAGTACTTC.

The gene calls are TRBV25-1 and TRBJ2-3; 8 bases are a match to TRBD1. Losses at the gene ends were 5 bases for V and 3 bases for J; bases not matched to a gene: 10. Germline-derived CDR1 and CDR2 are MGHDK and SYGVNS. The CDR3 length is 16 residues. CDR3 sequence (DNA): TGTGCCAGCAGTTCCTCAGGGGGCGGAGGGACAGATACGCAGTATTTT. Encoded protein: CASSSSGGGGTDTQYF.

This clone was counted a single time. The chain uses TRBV7-8 and TRBJ2-2, with 13 positions matching TRBD2. CDR1 and CDR2 (germline): SGHVS, FQNEAQ. The CDR3 totals 17 residues. V dropped 2 bases and J dropped 7; count of bases not matched to a gene: 7. In DNA, the CDR3 is TGTGCCAGCAGCTTACGGCTACTAGCGGGAGGGGGCGGGGAGCTGTTTTTT. Translating it yields CASSLRLLAGGGGELFF.

This clone was counted between two and nine times. This chain connects TRBV29-1 to TRBJ1-1; D ambiguous. The CDR3 covers 12 residues. Trimming cost V 1 base and J 3 bases, with 6 bases left between them. Germline lookup yields CDR1 SQVTM and CDR2 ANQGSEA. CDR3 nucleotide sequence: TGCAGCGTTGAAGGGGGAGACACTGAAGCTTTCTTT. It codes for CSVEGGDTEAFF.

In DNA form, the CDR3 reads TGTGCCAGCAGCTTAGTCCTGGGGGGGGTTAGTCAGCCCCAGCATTTT. Translation gives CASSLVLGGVSQPQHF. The rearrangement links TRBV7-2 to TRBJ1-5; D is perhaps TRBD1 (5 bases). The CDR3 extends over 16 amino acids. The V end lost 1 base, the J end lost 6 bases, and 16 bases lay between the germline ends. Looked up from germline, CDR1 is SGHTA and CDR2 is FQGNSA. The full variable domain, rest sourced from reference TRBV7-2 and TRBJ1-5, is GAGVSQSPSNKVTEKGKDVELRCDPISGHTALYWYRQSLGQGLEFLIYFQGNSAPDKSGLPSDRFSAERTGGSVSTLTIQRTQQEDSAVYLCASSLVLGGVSQPQHFGDGTRLSIL.

The chain recombines TRBV20-1 with TRBJ2-5; 10 bases map to TRBD1. The germline V gene encodes CDR1 DFQATT and CDR2 SNEGSKA (reference sequence). CDR3 length: 11 residues. CDR3 coding DNA: TGCAGCGGGGACAGGGGAGAGACCCAGTACTTC. Translating it yields CSGDRGETQYF.

This clone was counted between two and nine times. This chain connects TRBV6-1 to TRBJ1-2, with 9 bases aligning to TRBD1. V lost 3 bases, J lost 5 bases, and 10 bases stayed unmatched. Germline CDR1 MNHNS, CDR2 SASEGT. The CDR3 totals 16 residues. The CDR3 coding sequence is TGTGCCAGCAGTGATTTAATGACCGGGACAGGGTATGGCTACACCTTC. The encoded protein is CASSDLMTGTGYGYTF.

This chain connects TRBV28 to TRBJ1-2; D not resolved. The germline V gene encodes CDR1 MDHEN and CDR2 SYDVKM. The germline V and J ends were trimmed by 6 bases and 4 bases, with 12 bases remaining between them. CDR3 length: 13 amino acids. The CDR3 reads CASSLEATYGYTF. CDR3 sequence (DNA): TGTGCCAGCAGCCTGGAAGCGACCTATGGCTACACCTTC.

This rearrangement joins TRBV6-4 to TRBJ2-1; the match to TRBD2 covers 8 bases. The CDR3 covers 18 residues. Trimming took 4 bases from V and 0 from J; bases not matched to a gene: 11. Germline V gene sequence: CDR1 MRHNA, CDR2 SNTAGT. CDR3 amino acids: CASSVAGGYQSSYNEQFF. The CDR3 bases are TGTGCCAGCAGTGTGGCGGGGGGCTACCAGAGCTCCTACAATGAGCAGTTCTTC.

The V call is TRBV30, the J call TRBJ2-3, with 12 bases aligning to TRBD2. After removal of 3 bases from V and 7 bases from J, the junction contained 5 bases not matched to a gene. In germline, CDR1 is GTSNPN, CDR2 SVGIG (reference sequence). There are 14 residues in the CDR3. The DNA for the CDR3 is TGTGCCTGGAGACTAGCGGGGGGCCGGCATACGCAGTATTTT. Translating gives CAWRLAGGRHTQYF.

This clone came up once. This chain uses TRBV11-2 with TRBJ2-1; TRBD1 might be the D (6 bases). V was pared by 4 bases and J by 7 bases, with 23 bases between. The germline V gene encodes CDR1 SGHAT and CDR2 FQNNGV. The CDR3 is 17 amino acids. The CDR3 DNA follows: TGTGCCAGCAGCTCGGCTTACGGGACACCCAAGGGAAATGAGCAGTTCTTC. Protein sequence: CASSSAYGTPKGNEQFF.

This rearrangement joins TRBV6-2 or TRBV6-3 to TRBJ1-5; a possible D gene is TRBD1 (5 bases). The CDR3 spans 14 residues. The germline CDR1 and CDR2 sequences are MNHEY and SVGEGT. V was cut by 0 bases and J by 5 bases, with 8 bases left in between. The CDR3, as DNA: TGTGCCAGCAGTTACTCGGGGGGGTATCAGCCCCAGCATTTT. It codes for CASSYSGGYQPQHF.

This sequence joins TRBV19 and TRBJ1-2; no clear D. With 5 bases removed from V and 8 bases from J, the gap between germline ends came to 6 bases. This CDR3 contains 10 residues. Germline V lookup: CDR1 LNHDA, CDR2 SQIVND (reference sequence). CDR3 in DNA: TGTGCCAGTAGTTCGGGGGGCTACACCTTC. Protein sequence: CASSSGGYTF.

This chain connects TRBV5-1 to TRBJ2-5, with D possibly being TRBD2 (5 bases). CDR1 SGHRS and CDR2 YFSETQ come from the germline V gene. This CDR3 spans 14 amino acids. V was cut by 4 bases and J by 2 bases, with 12 bases left in between. CDR3 DNA: TGCGCCAGCAGCGCGTCGACTACGCAAGAGACCCAGTACTTC. Translation: CASSASTTQETQYF.

The DNA for the CDR3 is TGTGCCAGCACAGGGGAACCCTACGAGCAGTACTTC. This translates into CASTGEPYEQYF. The chain has TRBV7-8 and TRBJ2-7; perhaps TRBD1 as D (6 bases). The CDR3 is 12 amino acids. V was cut by 7 bases and J by 2 bases, with 9 bases left in between. From germline, CDR1 is SGHVS and CDR2 FQNEAQ.

The chain joins TRBV9 to TRBJ1-4, with 9 bases identical to TRBD1. Germline loops: CDR1 SGDLS, CDR2 YYNGEE. V gave up 3 bases and J gave up 5 bases; unmatched junction bases: 5. This CDR3 spans 15 amino acids. Written as DNA, the CDR3 is TGTGCCAGCAGCGATTCCGGGACAGGGAATGAAAAACTGTTTTTT. Its translation is CASSDSGTGNEKLFF.

V gene TRBV6-1 combines with J gene TRBJ1-4; TRBD1 matches 7 bases. The germline V gene has CDR1 MNHNS and CDR2 SASEGT. The CDR3 consists of 16 residues. Trimming removed 3 bases from V and 5 bases from J; junction bases left unmatched: 9. The CDR3 bases are TGTGCCAGCAGTGAGGGACCGACAGGGTGGAATGAAAAACTGTTTTTT. Protein product: CASSEGPTGWNEKLFF.

This clone was counted only a few times. The V and J genes are TRBV3-1 (or the pseudogene TRBV3-2) and TRBJ1-1; D not resolved. Germline V lookup: CDR1 LGHDT, CDR2 YNNKEL (reference sequence). CDR3 length equals 15 residues. Trimming removed 1 base at V and 4 bases at J, with 13 bases between. The CDR3 region is CASSQGNSYSTEAFF. As DNA, the CDR3 is TGTGCCAGCAGCCAAGGAAACAGCTACTCCACTGAAGCTTTCTTT.

CDR3 protein: CASSQWDRLNTGELFF. CDR3 nucleotides: TGTGCCAGCAGCCAGTGGGACAGATTGAACACCGGGGAGCTGTTTTTT. This chain joins TRBV3-1 (or the pseudogene TRBV3-2) and TRBJ2-2, with TRBD1 identical over 7 bases. With V trimmed by 3 bases and J by 1 base, 5 bases remained unmatched. From germline, CDR1 is LGHDT and CDR2 YNNKEL (reference sequence). The CDR3 contains 16 residues.

The chain couples TRBV3-1 (or the pseudogene TRBV3-2) to TRBJ1-1; no clear D gene. Looked up from germline, CDR1 is LGHDT and CDR2 is YNNKEL (reference sequence). The CDR3 has 14 amino acids. V was shortened by 2 bases and J by 6 bases, with 13 bases between the two germline ends. The CDR3 loop is CASSQLHREAEAFF. The DNA of the CDR3 is TGTGCCAGCAGCCAACTCCACCGAGAGGCTGAAGCTTTCTTT.

The V call is TRBV6-2 or TRBV6-3, the J call TRBJ2-5; TRBD2 is a possible D gene (5 bases). Germline values: CDR1 MNHEY, CDR2 SVGEGT. Trimming pared 4 bases from V and 5 bases from J, leaving 17 bases between. This CDR3 contains 15 residues. The CDR3 sequence is CASSSLDLSRETQYF. CDR3 DNA sequence: TGTGCCAGCAGTTCCTTGGACTTGTCTCGGGAGACCCAGTACTTC.